The 10 T cell receptor beta chains listed next were all sequenced from one sample in a study of blood T cell repertoires in COVID-19. Produced via immunoSEQ multiplex PCR; TCRdb's table is partial and in-frame only. The sample contains 110,000 to 150,000 clones, around 87% of which appear only once. Source material: peripheral blood. These receptors were collected from a human donor in a cohort sampled during active COVID-19.

The chain joins TRBV5-1 to TRBJ2-3; 7 bases are shared with TRBD2. The J segment lost 2 bases and the V segment lost 4 bases, leaving 7 bases of the junction unmatched. This CDR3 contains 15 residues. The V gene's germline CDR1 is SGHRS and CDR2 YFSETQ. The CDR3 region is CASSPASGPTDTQYF. The CDR3 DNA reads as TGCGCCAGCAGCCCAGCTAGCGGACCCACAGATACGCAGTATTTT.

DNA of the CDR3: TGTGCCAGCAGCTTGGAGGGACAGGGGGATCCAACGCAGTACTTC. Translating it yields CASSLEGQGDPTQYF. V usage is TRBV5-5 and J usage is TRBJ2-5; 11 nucleotides line up with TRBD1. Germline loops: CDR1 SGHKS, CDR2 YYEKEE (reference sequence). The CDR3 has 15 amino acids. V was pared by 0 bases and J by 11 bases, with 9 bases of the junction left unmatched. Filled out from reference TRBV5-5 and TRBJ2-5, the complete variable domain reads DAGVTQSPTHLIKTRGQQVTLRCSPISGHKSVSWYQQVLGQGPQFIFQYYEKEERGRGNFPDRFSARQFPNYSSELNVNALLLGDSALYLCASSLEGQGDPTQYFGPGTRLLVL.

The chain is built from TRBV14 and TRBJ2-2; D unresolved. Per germline, CDR1 SGHDN and CDR2 FVKESK. This CDR3 comprises 16 residues. Trimming took off 3 bases at V and 1 base at J, with 12 bases between the two ends. The CDR3 nucleotides are TGTGCCAGCAGCCATCTTCTTTGGAGGAACACCGGGGAGCTGTTTTTT. This encodes CASSHLLWRNTGELFF.

This chain uses TRBV7-2 with TRBJ1-1; 10 bases are a match to TRBD1. Germline CDR1 is SGHTA and CDR2 is FQGNSA. The CDR3 sequence is 16 residues long. J gave up 0 bases and V 3 bases, and 4 bases lay outside the gene matches. The CDR3 nucleotides read TGTGCCAGCAGCTTCAGGACAGGGGGGGTGAACACTGAAGCTTTCTTT. Protein sequence: CASSFRTGGVNTEAFF.

This chain connects TRBV19 to TRBJ2-3; no reliable D call. The CDR3 is 13 residues long. The V and J ends lost 5 bases and 2 bases respectively, with 8 bases between them. CDR1 and CDR2 (germline): LNHDA, SQIVND (reference sequence). The CDR3: CASSGQITDTQYF. DNA of the CDR3: TGTGCCAGTAGTGGTCAGATCACAGATACGCAGTATTTT. The full variable domain, with the rest looked up from reference TRBV19 and TRBJ2-3, is DGGITQSPKYLFRKEGQNVTLSCEQNLNHDAMYWYRQDPGQGLRLIYYSQIVNDFQKGDIAEGYSVSREKKESFPLTVTSAQKNPTAFYLCASSGQITDTQYFGPGTRLTVL.

V gene TRBV27 combines with J gene TRBJ1-1, with 10 bases aligning to TRBD1. V lost 1 base to trimming and J lost 7 bases; unmatched junction nucleotides: 6. This CDR3 region has 15 residues. Germline V gene data show CDR1 as MNHEY and CDR2 as SMNVEV (reference sequence). DNA of the CDR3: TGTGCCAGCAGTTTATACCCGGGACAGGGGTTTGAAGCTTTCTTT. This sequence encodes CASSLYPGQGFEAFF.

The chain links TRBV3-1 (or the pseudogene TRBV3-2) to TRBJ2-7; 10 nucleotides align to TRBD2. Germline V lookup: CDR1 LGHDT, CDR2 YNNKEL (reference sequence). V lost 6 bases and J lost 0; bases outside the gene matches: 5. CDR3 length equals 15 residues. Here the CDR3 DNA reads TGTGCCAGCAGGCGTAAGCGGGAGGGCTCCTACGAGCAGTACTTC. As protein: CASRRKREGSYEQYF.

This clone turned up a few times. The chain combines TRBV7-3 with TRBJ2-2; D unclear. Germline-derived CDR1 and CDR2 are SGHTA and FQGTGA. The CDR3 runs to 16 residues. Trimming shortened V by 1 base and J by 3 bases, and 12 bases separated the two germline ends. Here the CDR3 reads CASSLNGEADTGELFF. As DNA, the CDR3 is TGTGCCAGCAGCTTAAATGGCGAGGCTGACACCGGGGAGCTGTTTTTT.

The chain carries TRBV6-5 and TRBJ1-1; 8 nucleotides align to TRBD1. Per the germline V gene, CDR1 is MNHEY and CDR2 is SVGAGI. The J segment lost 6 bases and the V segment lost 2 bases, leaving 11 bases of the junction unmatched. The CDR3 length is 16 residues. CDR3 in amino acids: CASSYTRLDRAAEAFF. The CDR3 coding sequence is TGTGCCAGCAGTTACACAAGACTGGACAGGGCCGCTGAAGCTTTCTTT.

The rearrangement links TRBV7-3 to TRBJ2-2; 11 bases are shared with TRBD2. Germline V CDR1 and CDR2: SGHTA, FQGTGA. V lost 2 bases and J lost 5; bases outside the gene matches: 7. The CDR3 length is 17 residues. The CDR3: CASSLHLAGGPTGELFF. Written as DNA, the CDR3 is TGTGCCAGCAGCTTACACCTAGCGGGGGGTCCTACCGGGGAGCTGTTTTTT.